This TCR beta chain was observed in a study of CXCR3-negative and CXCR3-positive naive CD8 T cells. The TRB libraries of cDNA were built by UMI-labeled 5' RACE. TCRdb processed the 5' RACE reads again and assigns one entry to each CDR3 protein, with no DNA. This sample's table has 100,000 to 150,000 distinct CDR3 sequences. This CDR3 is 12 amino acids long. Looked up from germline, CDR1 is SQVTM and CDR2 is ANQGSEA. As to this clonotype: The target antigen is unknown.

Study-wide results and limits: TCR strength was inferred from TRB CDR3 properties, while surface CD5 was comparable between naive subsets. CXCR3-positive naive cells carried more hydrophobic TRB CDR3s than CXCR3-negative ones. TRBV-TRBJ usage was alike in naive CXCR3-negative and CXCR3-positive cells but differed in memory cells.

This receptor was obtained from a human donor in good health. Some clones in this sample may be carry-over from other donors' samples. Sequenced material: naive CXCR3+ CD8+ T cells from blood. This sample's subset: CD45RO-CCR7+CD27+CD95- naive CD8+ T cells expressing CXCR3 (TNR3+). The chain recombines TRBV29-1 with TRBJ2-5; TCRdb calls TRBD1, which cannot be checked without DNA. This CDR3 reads CSVGTGVETQYF.